The rows below give T cell receptor beta chains drawn from one sample of a study of cytomegalovirus exposure and HLA in healthy donors. TCRdb's copy holds only in-frame clones and misses some; the assay was immunoSEQ multiplex PCR. The repertoire holds 93,000 or so clones, with 84% as singletons. The sample consisted of PBMCs. These receptors came from a woman younger than 30 in good health and CMV-seropositive. Both conserved end residues are part of each CDR3. D genes are given only for firm matches. Only part of the rows carry a size: once, few, many, or a class if the clone is expanded.

TRBJ2-2	-	-	TRBV7-6	CASSYSGGELFF	TGTGCCAGCAGCTATTCAGGAGGGGAGCTGTTTTTT
TRBJ1-5	-	-	TRBV18	CASSLDSGEIQPQHF	TGTGCCAGCTCATTAGACTCAGGGGAGATACAGCCCCAGCATTTT
TRBJ2-2	-	TRBD2	TRBV7-6	CASSPQGLANTGELFF	TGTGCCAGCAGCCCACAGGGACTAGCGAACACCGGGGAGCTGTTTTTT
TRBJ1-3	-	TRBD1	TRBV28	CASSLGTGVGNTIYF	TGTGCCAGCAGTTTAGGGACAGGGGTTGGAAACACCATATATTTT
TRBJ2-5	-	TRBD1	TRBV2	CASSADRVETQYF	TGTGCCAGCAGTGCGGACAGGGTAGAGACCCAGTACTTC
TRBJ1-1	-	-	TRBV27	CASSLQGSTEAFF	TGTGCCAGCAGTTTACAGGGGAGCACTGAAGCTTTCTTT
TRBJ2-7	-	TRBD1	TRBV5-1	CASSLGPDRGGYEQYF	TGCGCCAGCAGCTTGGGGCCGGACAGGGGAGGCTACGAGCAGTACTTC
TRBJ2-3	-	-	TRBV25-1	CASSRGGTDTQYF	TGTGCCAGCAGCAGGGGCGGCACAGATACGCAGTATTTT
TRBJ2-3	-	TRBD2	TRBV9	CASSVGRTSHTQYF	TGTGCCAGCAGCGTAGGCCGGACTAGTCATACGCAGTATTTT
TRBJ1-1	-	-	TRBV14	CASSHGGLPEAFF	TGTGCCAGCAGCCATGGGGGACTTCCTGAAGCTTTCTTT
TRBJ1-2	-	-	TRBV25-1	CASSDNYRFHGYTF	TGTGCCAGCAGTGACAACTACAGGTTTCATGGCTACACCTTC
TRBJ2-5	-	-	TRBV12-5	CASGLVLSLTRWLFETQYF	TGTGCTAGTGGTTTGGTACTCTCGTTGACTAGGTGGCTTTTCGAGACCCAGTACTTC
TRBJ2-5	-	-	TRBV28	CASSPGLVETQYF	TGTGCCAGCAGCCCTGGCCTGGTGGAGACCCAGTACTTC
TRBJ2-2	-	-	TRBV5-6	CASRSGNTITGELFF	TGTGCCAGCAGGTCCGGGAACACAATCACCGGGGAGCTCTTTTTT
TRBJ2-1	once	TRBD2	TRBV5-8	CASLAGYNEQFF	TGTGCCAGCCTAGCGGGTTACAATGAGCAGTTCTTC
TRBJ2-7	-	TRBD1	TRBV29-1	CSVAGQGYEQYF	TGCAGCGTAGCGGGACAGGGGTACGAGCAGTACTTC